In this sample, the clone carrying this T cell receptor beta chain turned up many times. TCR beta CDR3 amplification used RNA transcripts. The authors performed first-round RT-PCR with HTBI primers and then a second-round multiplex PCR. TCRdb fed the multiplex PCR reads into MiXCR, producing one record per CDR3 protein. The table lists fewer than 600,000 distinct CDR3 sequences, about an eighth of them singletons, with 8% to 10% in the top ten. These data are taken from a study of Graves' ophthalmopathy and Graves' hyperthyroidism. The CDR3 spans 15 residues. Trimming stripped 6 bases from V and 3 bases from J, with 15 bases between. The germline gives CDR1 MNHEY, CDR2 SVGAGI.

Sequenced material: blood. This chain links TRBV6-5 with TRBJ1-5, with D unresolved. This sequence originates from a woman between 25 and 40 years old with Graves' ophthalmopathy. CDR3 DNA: TGTGCCAGCAGCCCCGGAGGGCCTTCCAATCAGCCCCAGCATTTT. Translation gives CASSPGGPSNQPQHF.